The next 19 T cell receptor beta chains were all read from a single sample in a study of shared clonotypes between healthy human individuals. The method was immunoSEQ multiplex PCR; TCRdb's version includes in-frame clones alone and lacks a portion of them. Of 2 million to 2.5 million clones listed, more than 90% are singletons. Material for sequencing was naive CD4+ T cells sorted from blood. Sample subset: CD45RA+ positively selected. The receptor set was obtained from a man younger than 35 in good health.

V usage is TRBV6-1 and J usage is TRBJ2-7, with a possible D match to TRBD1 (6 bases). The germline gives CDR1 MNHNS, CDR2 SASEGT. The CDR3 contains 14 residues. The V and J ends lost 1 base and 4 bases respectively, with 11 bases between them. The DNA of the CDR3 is TGTGCCAGCAGTGAAGGGGGGACAAAGTACGAGCAGTACTTC. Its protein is CASSEGGTKYEQYF.

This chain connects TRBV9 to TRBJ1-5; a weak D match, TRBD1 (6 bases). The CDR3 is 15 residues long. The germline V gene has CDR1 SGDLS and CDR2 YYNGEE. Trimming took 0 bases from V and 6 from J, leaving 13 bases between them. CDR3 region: CASSVEGVLGQPQHF. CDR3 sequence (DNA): TGTGCCAGCAGCGTAGAGGGGGTACTGGGTCAGCCCCAGCATTTT.

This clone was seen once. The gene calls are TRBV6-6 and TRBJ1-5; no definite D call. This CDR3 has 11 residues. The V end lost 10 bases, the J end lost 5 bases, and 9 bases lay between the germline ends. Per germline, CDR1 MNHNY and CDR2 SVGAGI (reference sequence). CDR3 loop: CATQADQPQHF. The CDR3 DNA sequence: TGTGCCACCCAAGCAGATCAGCCCCAGCATTTT.

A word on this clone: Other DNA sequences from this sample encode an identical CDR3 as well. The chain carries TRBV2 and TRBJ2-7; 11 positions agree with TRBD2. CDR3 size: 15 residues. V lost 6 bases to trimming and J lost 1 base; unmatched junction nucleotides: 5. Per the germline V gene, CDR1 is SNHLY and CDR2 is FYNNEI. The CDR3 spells CASRQTSGGSYEQYF. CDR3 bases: TGTGCCAGCAGACAAACTAGCGGGGGATCCTACGAGCAGTACTTC.

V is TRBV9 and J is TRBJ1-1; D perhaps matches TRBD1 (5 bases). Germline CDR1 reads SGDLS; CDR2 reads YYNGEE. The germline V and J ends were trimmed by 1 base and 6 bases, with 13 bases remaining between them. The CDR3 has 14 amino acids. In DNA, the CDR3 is TGTGCCAGCAGCGTAACCCCGAGACAGTCTGAAGCTTTCTTT. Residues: CASSVTPRQSEAFF.

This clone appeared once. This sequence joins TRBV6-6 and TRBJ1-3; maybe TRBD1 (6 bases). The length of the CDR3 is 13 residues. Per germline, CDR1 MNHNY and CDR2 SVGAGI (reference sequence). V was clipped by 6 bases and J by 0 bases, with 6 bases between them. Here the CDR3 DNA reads TGTGCCAGCAGGGACAGCTCTGGAAACACCATATATTTT. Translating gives CASRDSSGNTIYF.

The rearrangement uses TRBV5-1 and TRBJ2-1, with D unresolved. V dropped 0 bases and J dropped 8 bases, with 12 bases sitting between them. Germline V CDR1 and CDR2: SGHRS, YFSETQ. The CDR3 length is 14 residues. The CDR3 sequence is CASSLAKWPDEQFF. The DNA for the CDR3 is TGCGCCAGCAGCTTGGCCAAATGGCCGGATGAGCAGTTCTTC.

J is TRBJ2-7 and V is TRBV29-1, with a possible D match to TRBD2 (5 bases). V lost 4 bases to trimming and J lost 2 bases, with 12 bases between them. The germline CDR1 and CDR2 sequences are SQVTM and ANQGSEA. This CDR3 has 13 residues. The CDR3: CSVAFGITYEQYF. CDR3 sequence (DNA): TGCAGCGTTGCCTTCGGGATCACCTACGAGCAGTACTTC.

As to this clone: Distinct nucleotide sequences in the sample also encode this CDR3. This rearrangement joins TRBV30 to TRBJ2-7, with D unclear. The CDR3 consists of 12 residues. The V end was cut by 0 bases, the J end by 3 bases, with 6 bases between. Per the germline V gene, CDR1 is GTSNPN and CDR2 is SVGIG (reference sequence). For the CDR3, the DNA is TGTGCCTGGAGTGTACCGAGCTACGAGCAGTACTTC. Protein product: CAWSVPSYEQYF.

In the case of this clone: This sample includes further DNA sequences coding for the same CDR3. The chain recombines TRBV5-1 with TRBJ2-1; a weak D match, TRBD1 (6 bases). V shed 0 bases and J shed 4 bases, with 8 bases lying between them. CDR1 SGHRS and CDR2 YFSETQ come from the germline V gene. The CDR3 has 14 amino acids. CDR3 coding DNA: TGCGCCAGCAGCTTGGACAGGGTATACAATGAGCAGTTCTTC. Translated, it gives CASSLDRVYNEQFF. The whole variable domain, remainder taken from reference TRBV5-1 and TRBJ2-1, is KAGVTQTPRYLIKTRGQQVTLSCSPISGHRSVSWYQQTPGQGLQFLFEYFSETQRNKGNFPGRFSGRQFSNSRSEMNVSTLELGDSALYLCASSLDRVYNEQFFGPGTRLTVL.

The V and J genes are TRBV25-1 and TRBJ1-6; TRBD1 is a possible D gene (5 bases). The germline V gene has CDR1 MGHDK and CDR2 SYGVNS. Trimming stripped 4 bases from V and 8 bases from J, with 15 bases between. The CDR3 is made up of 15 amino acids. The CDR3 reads CASSGQDTGYSPLHF. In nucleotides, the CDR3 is TGTGCCAGCAGTGGGCAGGACACTGGATATTCACCCCTCCACTTT. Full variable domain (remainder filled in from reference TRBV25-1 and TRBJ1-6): EADIYQTPRYLVIGTGKKITLECSQTMGHDKMYWYQQDPGMELHLIHYSYGVNSTEKGDLSSESTVSRIRTEHFPLTLESARPSHTSQYLCASSGQDTGYSPLHFGNGTRLTVT.

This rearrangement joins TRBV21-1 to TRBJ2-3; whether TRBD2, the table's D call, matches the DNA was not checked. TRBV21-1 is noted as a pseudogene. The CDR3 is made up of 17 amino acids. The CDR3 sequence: CGPIASGGRLSTDTQYF. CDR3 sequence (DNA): TGTGGCCCGATAGCTAGCGGGGGGCGGCTAAGCACAGATACGCAGTATTTT.

For the CDR3, the DNA is TGCGCCAGCAGCTTAATAGCGGGAGGGGGACAAGAGACCCAGTACTTC. Its protein product is CASSLIAGGGQETQYF. The chain carries TRBV5-1 and TRBJ2-5, with TRBD2 identical over 11 bases. Germline V gene sequence: CDR1 SGHRS, CDR2 YFSETQ. J gave up 2 bases and V 2 bases, and 5 bases lay outside the gene matches. The CDR3 is 16 amino acids.

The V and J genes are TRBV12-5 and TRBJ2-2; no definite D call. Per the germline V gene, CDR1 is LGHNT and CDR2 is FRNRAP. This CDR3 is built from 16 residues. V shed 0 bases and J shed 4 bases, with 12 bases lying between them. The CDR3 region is CASGLVIQKATGELFF. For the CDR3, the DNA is TGTGCTAGTGGTTTGGTTATCCAAAAAGCCACCGGGGAGCTGTTTTTT.

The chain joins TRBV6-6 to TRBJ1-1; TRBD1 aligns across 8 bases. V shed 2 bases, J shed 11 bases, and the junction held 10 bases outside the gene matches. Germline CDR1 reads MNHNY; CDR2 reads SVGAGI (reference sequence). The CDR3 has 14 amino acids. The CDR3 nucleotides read TGTGCCAGCAGTTACACCGGACAGGGTCCAGAGGCTTTCTTT. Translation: CASSYTGQGPEAFF.

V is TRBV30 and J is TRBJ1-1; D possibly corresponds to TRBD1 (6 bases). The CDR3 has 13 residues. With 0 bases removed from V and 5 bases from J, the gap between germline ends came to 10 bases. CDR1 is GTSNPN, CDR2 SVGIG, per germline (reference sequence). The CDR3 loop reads CAWSVPGATEAFF. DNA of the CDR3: TGTGCCTGGAGTGTACCGGGGGCTACTGAAGCTTTCTTT.

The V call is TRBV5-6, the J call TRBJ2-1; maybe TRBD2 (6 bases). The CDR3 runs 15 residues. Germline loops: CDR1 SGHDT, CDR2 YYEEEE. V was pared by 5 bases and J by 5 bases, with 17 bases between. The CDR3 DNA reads TGTGCCAGCAGTAGACCGGGACTCCAGAACAATGAGCAGTTCTTC. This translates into CASSRPGLQNNEQFF.

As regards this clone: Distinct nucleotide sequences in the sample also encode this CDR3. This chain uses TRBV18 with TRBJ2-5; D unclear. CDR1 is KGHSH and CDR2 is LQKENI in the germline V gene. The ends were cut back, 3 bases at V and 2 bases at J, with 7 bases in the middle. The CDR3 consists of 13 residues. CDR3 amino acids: CASSPTGQETQYF. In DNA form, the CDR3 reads TGTGCCAGCTCACCGACTGGGCAAGAGACCCAGTACTTC.

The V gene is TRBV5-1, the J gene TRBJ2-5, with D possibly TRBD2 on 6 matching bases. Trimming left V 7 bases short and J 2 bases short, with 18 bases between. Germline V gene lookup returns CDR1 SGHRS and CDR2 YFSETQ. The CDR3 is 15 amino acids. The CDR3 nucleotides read TGCGCCAGCGCGGGACGCCAACCCAAGCAAGAGACCCAGTACTTC. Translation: CASAGRQPKQETQYF.